These 5 T cell receptor beta chains came from one sample sequenced in a study of T cell responses to AZD1222 COVID-19 vaccine. TCRdb's table, derived via immunoSEQ multiplex PCR, lists solely in-frame clones and lacks some. The sample contains approximately 90,000 clones, about nine tenths of which appear only once. Sequenced material: peripheral blood, taken 28 days after the second AZD1222 dose. These receptors were taken from an adult who received the AZD1222 COVID-19 vaccine.

The CDR3 sequence: CASSRGQGNTEAFF. The CDR3 DNA reads as TGTGCCAGCAGCAGGGGACAGGGGAACACTGAAGCTTTCTTT. V and J are TRBV5-5 and TRBJ1-1; TRBD1 aligns across 9 bases. Germline V lookup: CDR1 SGHKS, CDR2 YYEKEE (reference sequence). This CDR3 spans 14 amino acids. Trimming cost V 4 bases and J 1 base; bases outside gene matches: 2.

This clone was seen a few times. The chain joins TRBV5-8 to TRBJ1-6; a weak D match, TRBD1 (6 bases). This CDR3 is built from 14 residues. Germline assignment: CDR1 SGHTS and CDR2 YDEGEE. Trimming removed 4 bases from V and 10 bases from J, with 15 bases in between. The CDR3 nucleotides read TGTGCCAGCAGCAAGGGGGGTTTCGGATCACCCCTCCACTTT. Its protein product is CASSKGGFGSPLHF.

V and J are TRBV5-4 and TRBJ2-1; 8 bases fit TRBD2. Looked up from germline, CDR1 is SGHNT and CDR2 is YYREEE (reference sequence). The V segment lost 1 base and the J segment 5 bases; nucleotides outside the gene matches: 5. This CDR3 has 15 amino acids. CDR3 sequence reads: CASSLNPGGNNEQFF. DNA for the CDR3: TGTGCCAGCAGCTTGAACCCGGGGGGGAACAATGAGCAGTTCTTC.

This clone was detected a few times. The genes are TRBV5-1 and TRBJ2-1, with D possibly matching TRBD1 (8 bases). Per the germline V gene, CDR1 is SGHRS and CDR2 is YFSETQ. The length of the CDR3 is 15 residues. Trimming stripped 4 bases from V and 4 bases from J, with 15 bases between. This CDR3 reads CASSPAGQVYNEQFF. As DNA, the CDR3 is TGCGCCAGCAGCCCAGCGGGACAGGTTTACAATGAGCAGTTCTTC.

The chain carries TRBV7-3 and TRBJ1-6; TRBD1 is a possible D gene (5 bases). The CDR3 totals 15 residues. The germline V gene has CDR1 SGHTA and CDR2 FQGTGA. With 1 base removed from V and 6 bases from J, the gap between germline ends came to 10 bases. CDR3 sequence reads: CASSLNGGTNSPLHF. CDR3 in DNA: TGTGCCAGCAGCTTAAACGGGGGGACTAATTCACCCCTCCACTTT.